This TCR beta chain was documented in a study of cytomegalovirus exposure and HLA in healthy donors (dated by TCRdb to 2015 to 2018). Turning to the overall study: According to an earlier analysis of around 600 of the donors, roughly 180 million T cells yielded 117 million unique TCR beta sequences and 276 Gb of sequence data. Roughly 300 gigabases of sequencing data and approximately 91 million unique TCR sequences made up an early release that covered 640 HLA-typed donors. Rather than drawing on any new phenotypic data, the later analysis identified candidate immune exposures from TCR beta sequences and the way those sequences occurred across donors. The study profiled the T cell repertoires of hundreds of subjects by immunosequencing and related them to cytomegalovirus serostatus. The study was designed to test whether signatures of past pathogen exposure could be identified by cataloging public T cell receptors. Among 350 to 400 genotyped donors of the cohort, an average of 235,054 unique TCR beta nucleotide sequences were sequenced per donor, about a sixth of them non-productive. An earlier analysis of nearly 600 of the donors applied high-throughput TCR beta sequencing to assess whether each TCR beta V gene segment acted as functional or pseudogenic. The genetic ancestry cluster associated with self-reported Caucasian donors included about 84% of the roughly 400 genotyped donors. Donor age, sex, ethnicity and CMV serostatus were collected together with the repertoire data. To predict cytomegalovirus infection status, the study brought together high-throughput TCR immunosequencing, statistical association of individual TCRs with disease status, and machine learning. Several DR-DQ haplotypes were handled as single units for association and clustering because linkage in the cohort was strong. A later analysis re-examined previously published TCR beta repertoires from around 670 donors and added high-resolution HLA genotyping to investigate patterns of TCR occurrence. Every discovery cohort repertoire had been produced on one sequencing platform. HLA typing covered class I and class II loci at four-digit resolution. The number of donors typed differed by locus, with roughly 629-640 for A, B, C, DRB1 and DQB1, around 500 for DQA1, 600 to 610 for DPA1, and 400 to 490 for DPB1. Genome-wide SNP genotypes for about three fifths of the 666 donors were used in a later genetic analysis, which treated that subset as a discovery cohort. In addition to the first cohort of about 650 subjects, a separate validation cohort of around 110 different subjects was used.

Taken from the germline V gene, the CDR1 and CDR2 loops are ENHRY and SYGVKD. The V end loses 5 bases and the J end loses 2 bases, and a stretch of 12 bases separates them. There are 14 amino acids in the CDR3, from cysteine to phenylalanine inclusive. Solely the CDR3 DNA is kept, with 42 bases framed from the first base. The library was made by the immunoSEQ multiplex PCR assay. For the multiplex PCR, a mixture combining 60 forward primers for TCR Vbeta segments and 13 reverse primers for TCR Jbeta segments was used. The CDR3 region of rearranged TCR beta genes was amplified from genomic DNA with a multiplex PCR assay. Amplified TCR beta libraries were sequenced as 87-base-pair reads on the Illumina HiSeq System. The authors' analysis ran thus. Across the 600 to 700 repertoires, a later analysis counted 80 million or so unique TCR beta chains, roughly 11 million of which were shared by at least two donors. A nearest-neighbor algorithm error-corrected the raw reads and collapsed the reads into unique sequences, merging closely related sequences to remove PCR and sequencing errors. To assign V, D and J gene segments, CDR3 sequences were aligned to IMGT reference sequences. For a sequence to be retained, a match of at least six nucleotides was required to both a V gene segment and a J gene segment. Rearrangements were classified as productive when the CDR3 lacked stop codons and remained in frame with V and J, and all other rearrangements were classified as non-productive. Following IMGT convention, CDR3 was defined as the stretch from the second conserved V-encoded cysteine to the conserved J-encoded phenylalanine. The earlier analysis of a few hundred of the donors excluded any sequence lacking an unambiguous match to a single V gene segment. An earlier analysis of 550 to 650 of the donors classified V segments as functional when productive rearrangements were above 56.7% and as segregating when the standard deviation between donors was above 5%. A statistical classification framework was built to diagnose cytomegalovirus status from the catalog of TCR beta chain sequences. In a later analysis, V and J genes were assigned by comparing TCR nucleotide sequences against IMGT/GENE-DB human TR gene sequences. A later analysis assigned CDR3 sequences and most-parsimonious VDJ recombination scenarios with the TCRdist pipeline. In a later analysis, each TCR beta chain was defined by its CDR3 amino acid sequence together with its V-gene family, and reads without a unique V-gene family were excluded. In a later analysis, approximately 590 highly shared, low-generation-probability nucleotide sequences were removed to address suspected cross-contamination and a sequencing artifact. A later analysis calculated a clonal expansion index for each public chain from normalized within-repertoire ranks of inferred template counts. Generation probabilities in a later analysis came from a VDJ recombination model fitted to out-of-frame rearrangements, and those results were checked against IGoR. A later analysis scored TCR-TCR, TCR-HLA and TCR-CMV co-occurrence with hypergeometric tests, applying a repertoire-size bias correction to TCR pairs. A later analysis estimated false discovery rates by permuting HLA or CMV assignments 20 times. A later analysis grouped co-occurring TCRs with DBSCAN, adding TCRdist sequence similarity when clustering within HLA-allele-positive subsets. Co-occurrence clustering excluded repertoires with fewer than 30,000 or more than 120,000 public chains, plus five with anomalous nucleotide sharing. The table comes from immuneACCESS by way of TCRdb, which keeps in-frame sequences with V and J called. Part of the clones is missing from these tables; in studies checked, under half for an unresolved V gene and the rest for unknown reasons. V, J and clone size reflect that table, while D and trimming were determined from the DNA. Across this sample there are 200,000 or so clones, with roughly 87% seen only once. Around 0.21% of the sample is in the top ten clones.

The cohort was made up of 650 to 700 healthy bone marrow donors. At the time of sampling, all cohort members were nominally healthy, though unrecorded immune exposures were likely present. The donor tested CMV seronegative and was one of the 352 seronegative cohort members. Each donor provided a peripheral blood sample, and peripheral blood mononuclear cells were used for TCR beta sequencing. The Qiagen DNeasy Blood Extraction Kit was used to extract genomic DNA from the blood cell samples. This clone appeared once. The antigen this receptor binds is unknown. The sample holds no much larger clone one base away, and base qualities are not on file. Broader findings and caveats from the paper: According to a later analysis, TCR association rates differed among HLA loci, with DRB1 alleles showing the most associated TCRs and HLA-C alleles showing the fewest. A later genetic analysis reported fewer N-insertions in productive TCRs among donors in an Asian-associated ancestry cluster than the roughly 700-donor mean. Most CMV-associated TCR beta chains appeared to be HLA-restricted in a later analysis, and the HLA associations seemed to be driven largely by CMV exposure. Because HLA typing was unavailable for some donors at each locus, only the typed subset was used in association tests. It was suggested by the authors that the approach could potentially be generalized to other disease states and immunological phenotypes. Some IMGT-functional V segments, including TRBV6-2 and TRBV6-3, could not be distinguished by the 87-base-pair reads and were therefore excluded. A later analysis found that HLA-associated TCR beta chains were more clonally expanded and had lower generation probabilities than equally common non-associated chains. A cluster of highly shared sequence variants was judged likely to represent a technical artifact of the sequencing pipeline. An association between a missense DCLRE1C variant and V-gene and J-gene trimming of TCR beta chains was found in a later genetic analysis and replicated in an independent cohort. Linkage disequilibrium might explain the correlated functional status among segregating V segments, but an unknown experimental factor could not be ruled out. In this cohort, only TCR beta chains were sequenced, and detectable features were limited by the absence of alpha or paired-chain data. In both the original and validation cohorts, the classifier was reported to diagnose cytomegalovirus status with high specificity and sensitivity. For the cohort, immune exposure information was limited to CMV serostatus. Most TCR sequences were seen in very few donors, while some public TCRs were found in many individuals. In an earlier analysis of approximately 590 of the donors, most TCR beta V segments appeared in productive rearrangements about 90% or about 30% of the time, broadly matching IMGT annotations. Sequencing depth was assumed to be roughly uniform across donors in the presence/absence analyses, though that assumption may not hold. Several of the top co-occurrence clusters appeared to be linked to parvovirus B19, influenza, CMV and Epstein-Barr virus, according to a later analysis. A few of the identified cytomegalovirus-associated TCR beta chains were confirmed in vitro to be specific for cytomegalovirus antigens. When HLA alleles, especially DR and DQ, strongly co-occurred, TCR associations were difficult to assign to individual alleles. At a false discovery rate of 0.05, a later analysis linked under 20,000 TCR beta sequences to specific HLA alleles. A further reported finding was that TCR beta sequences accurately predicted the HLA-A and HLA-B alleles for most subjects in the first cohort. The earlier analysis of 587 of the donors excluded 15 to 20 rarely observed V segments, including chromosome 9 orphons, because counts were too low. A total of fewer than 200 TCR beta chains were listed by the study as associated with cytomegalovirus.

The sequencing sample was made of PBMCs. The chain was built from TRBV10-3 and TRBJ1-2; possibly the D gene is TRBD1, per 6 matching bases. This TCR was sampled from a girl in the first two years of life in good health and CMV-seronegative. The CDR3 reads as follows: CAISRTVVNYGYTF. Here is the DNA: TGTGCCATCAGTCGGACAGTGGTGAACTATGGCTACACCTTC.